This T cell receptor (beta chain) emerged from a study of human T cells and chemical hapten exposure. Study details: Patients, predominantly female, presented with alopecia areata, totalis or universalis.

The time point is: patch test 2, 6 weeks after DPC sensitization. Described treatment: therapeutic diphenylcyclopropenone sensitization with weekly scalp DPC. People who gave samples had alopecia, were 18 to 70 years old, and were suitable for DPC. The library tagged each cDNA molecule with unique molecular identifiers. TCRdb redid the calling of the RACE reads with MiXCR, one entry per CDR3 protein. Among 35,000 to 45,000 distinct CDR3 sequences listed, around 9.3% were seen once. Only a few counts were recorded for this clonotype. Germline V lookup: CDR1 DFQATT, CDR2 SNEGSKA (reference sequence). This CDR3 contains 17 residues. J was trimmed by 4 bases and V by 3 bases; bases with no gene match: 13.

This TCR came from a woman aged 40 to 50 with alopecia areata. Some clones in this sample may be carry-over from other donors' samples. The specimen comprised whole blood, sampled in connection with sensitization to the hapten diphenylcyclopropenone (DPC). V gene TRBV20-1 combines with J gene TRBJ2-3; 10 bases line up with TRBD2. The CDR3 protein is CSASEISSGGRADTQYF. The CDR3 coding sequence is TGCAGTGCTAGTGAAATCTCTAGCGGGGGTCGGGCAGATACGCAGTATTTT.